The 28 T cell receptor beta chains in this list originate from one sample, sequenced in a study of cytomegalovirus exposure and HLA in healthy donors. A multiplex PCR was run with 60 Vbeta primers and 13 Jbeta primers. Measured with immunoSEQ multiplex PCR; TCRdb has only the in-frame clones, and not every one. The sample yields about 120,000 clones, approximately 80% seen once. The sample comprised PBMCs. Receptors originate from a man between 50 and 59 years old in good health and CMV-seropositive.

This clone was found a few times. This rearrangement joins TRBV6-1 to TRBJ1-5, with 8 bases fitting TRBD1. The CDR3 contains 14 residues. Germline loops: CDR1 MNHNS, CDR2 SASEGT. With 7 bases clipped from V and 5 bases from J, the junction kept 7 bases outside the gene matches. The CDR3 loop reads CASISGGRYQPQHF. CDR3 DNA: TGTGCCAGCATTTCAGGGGGCAGATATCAGCCCCAGCATTTT.

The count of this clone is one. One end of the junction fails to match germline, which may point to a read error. The CDR3 sequence is CASSLPGGRREIQYF. CDR3 in DNA: TGTGCCAGCAGCCTCCCAGGAGGTAGGCGGGAGATCCAGTACTTC. V usage is TRBV14 and J usage is TRBJ2-5; the match to TRBD2 covers 7 bases. This CDR3 has 15 amino acids. Germline assignment: CDR1 SGHDN and CDR2 FVKESK.

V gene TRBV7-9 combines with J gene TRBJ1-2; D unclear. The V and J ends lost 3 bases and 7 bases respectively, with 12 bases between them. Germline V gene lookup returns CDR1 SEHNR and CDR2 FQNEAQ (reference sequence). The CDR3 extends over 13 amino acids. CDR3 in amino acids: CASSFGSALGYTF. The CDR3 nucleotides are TGTGCCAGCAGCTTCGGGTCCGCACTTGGCTACACCTTC.

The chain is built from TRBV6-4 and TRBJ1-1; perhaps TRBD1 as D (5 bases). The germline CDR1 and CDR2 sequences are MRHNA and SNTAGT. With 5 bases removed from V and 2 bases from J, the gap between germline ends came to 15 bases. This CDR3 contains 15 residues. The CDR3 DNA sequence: TGTGCCAGCAGTAGGACATACCCATCTAACACTGAAGCTTTCTTT. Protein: CASSRTYPSNTEAFF.

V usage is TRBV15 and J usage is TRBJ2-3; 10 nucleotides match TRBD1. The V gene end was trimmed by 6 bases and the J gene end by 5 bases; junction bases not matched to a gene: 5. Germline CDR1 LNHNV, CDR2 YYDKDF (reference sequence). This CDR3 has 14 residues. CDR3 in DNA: TGTGCCACCAGGGTGACAGGGGGCGAAGATACGCAGTATTTT. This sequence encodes CATRVTGGEDTQYF.

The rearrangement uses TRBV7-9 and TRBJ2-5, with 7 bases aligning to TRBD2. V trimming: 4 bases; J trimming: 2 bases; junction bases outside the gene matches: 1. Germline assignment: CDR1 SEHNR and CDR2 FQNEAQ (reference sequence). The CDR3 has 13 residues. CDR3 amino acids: CASSSSGQETQYF. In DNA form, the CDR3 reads TGTGCCAGCAGCTCTAGCGGTCAAGAGACCCAGTACTTC.

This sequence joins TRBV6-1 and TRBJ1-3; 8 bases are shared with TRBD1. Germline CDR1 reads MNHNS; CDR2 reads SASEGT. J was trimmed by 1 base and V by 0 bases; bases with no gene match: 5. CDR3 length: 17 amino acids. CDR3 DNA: TGTGCCAGCAGTGAAGCGGCGACAGGGGTTTCTGGAAACACCATATATTTT. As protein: CASSEAATGVSGNTIYF.

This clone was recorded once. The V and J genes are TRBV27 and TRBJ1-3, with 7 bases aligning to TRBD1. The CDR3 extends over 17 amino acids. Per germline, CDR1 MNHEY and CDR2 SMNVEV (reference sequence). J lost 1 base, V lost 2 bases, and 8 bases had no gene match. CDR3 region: CASSLVGTATSGNTIYF. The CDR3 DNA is TGTGCCAGCAGTTTAGTCGGGACAGCGACGTCTGGAAACACCATATATTTT.

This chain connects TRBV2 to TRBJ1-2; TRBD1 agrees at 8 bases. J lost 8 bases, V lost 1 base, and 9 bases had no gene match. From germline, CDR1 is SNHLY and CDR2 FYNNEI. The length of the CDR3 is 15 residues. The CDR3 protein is CASSEEVRGQGGYTF. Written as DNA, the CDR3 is TGTGCCAGCAGTGAAGAGGTCAGGGGGCAGGGAGGCTACACCTTC.

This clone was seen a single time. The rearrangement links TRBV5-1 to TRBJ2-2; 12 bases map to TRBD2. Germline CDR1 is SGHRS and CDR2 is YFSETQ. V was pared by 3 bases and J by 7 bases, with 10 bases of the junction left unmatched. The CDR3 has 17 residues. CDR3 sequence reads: CASSYPTSGGTNGELFF. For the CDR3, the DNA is TGCGCCAGCAGCTACCCGACTAGCGGGGGCACAAACGGGGAGCTGTTTTTT.

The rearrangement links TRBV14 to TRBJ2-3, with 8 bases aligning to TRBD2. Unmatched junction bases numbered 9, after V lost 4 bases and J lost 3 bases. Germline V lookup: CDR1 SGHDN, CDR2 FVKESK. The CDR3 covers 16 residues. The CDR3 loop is CASSPFLAGGTDTQYF. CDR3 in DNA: TGTGCCAGCAGCCCGTTTCTCGCGGGGGGTACAGATACGCAGTATTTT. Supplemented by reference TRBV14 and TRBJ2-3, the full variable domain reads EAGVTQFPSHSVIEKGQTVTLRCDPISGHDNLYWYRRVMGKEIKFLLHFVKESKQDESGMPNNRFLAERTGGTYSTLKVQPAELEDSGVYFCASSPFLAGGTDTQYFGPGTRLTVL.

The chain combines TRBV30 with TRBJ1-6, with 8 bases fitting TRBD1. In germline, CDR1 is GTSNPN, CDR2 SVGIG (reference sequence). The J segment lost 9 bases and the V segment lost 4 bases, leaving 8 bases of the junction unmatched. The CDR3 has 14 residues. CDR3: CAWNAGGVISPLHF. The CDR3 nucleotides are TGTGCCTGGAACGCAGGGGGCGTCATTTCACCCCTCCACTTT.

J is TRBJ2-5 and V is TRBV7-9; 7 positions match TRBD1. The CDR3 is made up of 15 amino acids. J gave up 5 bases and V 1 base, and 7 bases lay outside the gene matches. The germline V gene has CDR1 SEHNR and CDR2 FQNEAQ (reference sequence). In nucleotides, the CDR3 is TGTGCCAGCAGCTTAGGCGACAGGGAAGGGGAGACCCAGTACTTC. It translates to CASSLGDREGETQYF.

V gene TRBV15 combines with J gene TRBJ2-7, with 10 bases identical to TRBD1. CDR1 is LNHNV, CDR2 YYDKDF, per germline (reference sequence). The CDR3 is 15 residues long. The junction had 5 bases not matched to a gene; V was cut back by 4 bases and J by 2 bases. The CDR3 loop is CATSTPGTGAYEQYF. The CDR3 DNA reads TGTGCCACCAGCACACCCGGGACAGGGGCCTACGAGCAGTACTTC.

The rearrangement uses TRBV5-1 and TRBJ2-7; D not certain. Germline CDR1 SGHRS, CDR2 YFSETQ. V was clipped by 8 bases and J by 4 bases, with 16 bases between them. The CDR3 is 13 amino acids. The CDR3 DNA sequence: TGCGCCAGTCCAACCTCCCCACTTTACGAGCAGTACTTC. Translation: CASPTSPLYEQYF.

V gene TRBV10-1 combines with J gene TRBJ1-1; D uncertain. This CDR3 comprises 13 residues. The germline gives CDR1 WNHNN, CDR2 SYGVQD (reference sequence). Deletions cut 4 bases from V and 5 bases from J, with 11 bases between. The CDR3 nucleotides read TGCGCCAGCAGTGGCTTACGGGGTACTGAAGCTTTCTTT. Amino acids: CASSGLRGTEAFF.

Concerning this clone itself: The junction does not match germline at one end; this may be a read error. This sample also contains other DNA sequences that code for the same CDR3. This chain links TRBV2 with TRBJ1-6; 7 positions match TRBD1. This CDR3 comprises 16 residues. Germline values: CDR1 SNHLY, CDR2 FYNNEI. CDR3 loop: CASSLLVGTANSPLHF. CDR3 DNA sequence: TGTGCCAGCAGTCTGCTTGTCGGGACAGCCAATTCCCCCCTCCACTTT.

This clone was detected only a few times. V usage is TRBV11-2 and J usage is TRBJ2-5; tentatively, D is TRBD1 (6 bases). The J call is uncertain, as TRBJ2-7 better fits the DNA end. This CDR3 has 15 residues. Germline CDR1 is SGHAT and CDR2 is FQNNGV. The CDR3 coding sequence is TGTGCCAGCAGCTTAACGACCCGGGACATCTCCGAGCAGTACTTC. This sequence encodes CASSLTTRDISEQYF.

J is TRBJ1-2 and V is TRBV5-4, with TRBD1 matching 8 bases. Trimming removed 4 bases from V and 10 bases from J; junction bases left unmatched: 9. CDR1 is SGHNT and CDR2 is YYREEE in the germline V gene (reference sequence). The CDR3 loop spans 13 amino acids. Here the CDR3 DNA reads TGTGCCAGCAGCCCGGACAGGGAGAGACCCTACACCTTC. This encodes CASSPDRERPYTF.

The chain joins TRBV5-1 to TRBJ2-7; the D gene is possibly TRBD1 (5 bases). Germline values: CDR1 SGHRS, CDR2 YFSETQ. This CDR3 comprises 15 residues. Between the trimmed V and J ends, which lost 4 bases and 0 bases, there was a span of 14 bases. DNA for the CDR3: TGCGCCAGCAGCACCGGACATGGCAGCTCCTACGAGCAGTACTTC. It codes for CASSTGHGSSYEQYF.

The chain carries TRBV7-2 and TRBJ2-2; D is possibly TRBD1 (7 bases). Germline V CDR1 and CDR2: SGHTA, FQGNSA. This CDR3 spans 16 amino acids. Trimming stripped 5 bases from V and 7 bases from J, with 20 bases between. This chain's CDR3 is CASSLQGGREYGELFF. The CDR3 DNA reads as TGTGCCAGCAGCCTCCAGGGGGGTCGGGAGTACGGGGAGCTGTTTTTT.

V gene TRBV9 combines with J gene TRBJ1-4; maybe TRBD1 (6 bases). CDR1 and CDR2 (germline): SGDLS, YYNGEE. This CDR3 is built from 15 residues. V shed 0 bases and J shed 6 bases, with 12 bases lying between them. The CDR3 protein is CASSVVGGQDEKLFF. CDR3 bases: TGTGCCAGCAGCGTAGTGGGGGGGCAGGATGAAAAACTGTTTTTT. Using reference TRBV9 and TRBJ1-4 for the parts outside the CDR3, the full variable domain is DSGVTQTPKHLITATGQRVTLRCSPRSGDLSVYWYQQSLDQGLQFLIQYYNGEERAKGNILERFSAQQFPDLHSELNLSSLELGDSALYFCASSVVGGQDEKLFFGSGTQLSVL.

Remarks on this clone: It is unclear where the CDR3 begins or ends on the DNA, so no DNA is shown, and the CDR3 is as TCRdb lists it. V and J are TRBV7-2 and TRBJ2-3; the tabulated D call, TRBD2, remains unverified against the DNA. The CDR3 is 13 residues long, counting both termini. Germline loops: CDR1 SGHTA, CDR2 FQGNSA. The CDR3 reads CASSSSGLASQYF.

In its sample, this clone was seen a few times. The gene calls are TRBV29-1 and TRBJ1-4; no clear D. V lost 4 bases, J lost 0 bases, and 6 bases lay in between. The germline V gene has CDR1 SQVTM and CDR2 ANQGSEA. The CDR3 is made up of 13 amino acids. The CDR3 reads CSVGGATNEKLFF. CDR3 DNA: TGCAGCGTTGGCGGTGCAACTAATGAAAAACTGTTTTTT.

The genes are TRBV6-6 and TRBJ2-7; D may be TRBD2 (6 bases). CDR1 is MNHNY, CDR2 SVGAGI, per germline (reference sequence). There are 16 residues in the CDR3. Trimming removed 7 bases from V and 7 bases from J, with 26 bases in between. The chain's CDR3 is CASNAEGGTGRREQYF. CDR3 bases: TGTGCCAGCAACGCCGAGGGCGGGACCGGACGGAGAGAGCAGTACTTC.

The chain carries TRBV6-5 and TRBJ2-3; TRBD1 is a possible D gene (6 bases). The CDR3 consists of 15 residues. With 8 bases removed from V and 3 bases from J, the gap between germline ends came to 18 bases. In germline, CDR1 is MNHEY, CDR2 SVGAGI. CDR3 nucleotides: TGTGCCAGCGGTAGGACAGACAGGAGGACAGATACGCAGTATTTT. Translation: CASGRTDRRTDTQYF.

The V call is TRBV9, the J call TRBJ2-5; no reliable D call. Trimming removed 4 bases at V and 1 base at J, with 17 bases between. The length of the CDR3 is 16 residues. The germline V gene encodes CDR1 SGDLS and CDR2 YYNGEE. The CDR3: CASSPEVWRFQETQYF. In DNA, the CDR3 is TGTGCCAGCAGCCCCGAGGTTTGGCGCTTCCAAGAGACCCAGTACTTC.

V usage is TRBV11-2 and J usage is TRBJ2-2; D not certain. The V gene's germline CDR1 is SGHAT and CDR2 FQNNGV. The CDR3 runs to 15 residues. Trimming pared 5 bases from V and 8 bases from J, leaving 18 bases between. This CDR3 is CASSPVFASQGELFF. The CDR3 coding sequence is TGTGCCAGCAGCCCGGTTTTCGCTAGTCAGGGGGAGCTGTTTTTT.